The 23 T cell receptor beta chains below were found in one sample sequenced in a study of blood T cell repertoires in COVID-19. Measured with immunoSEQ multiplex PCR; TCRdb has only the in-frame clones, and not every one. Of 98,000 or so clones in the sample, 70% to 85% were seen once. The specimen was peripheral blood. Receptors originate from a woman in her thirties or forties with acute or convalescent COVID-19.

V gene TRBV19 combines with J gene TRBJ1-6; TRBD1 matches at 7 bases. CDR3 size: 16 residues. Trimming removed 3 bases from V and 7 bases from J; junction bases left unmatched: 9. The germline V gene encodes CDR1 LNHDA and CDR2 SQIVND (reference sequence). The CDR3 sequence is CASSIRGSGGNSPLHF. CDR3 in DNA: TGTGCCAGTAGTATCCGGGGGTCAGGGGGGAATTCACCCCTCCACTTT.

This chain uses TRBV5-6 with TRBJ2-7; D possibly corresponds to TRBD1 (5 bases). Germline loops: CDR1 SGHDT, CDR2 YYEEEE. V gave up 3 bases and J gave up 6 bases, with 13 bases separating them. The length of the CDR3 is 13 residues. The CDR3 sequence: CASSWADSSEQYF. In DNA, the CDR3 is TGTGCCAGCAGCTGGGCTGACAGCAGCGAGCAGTACTTC.

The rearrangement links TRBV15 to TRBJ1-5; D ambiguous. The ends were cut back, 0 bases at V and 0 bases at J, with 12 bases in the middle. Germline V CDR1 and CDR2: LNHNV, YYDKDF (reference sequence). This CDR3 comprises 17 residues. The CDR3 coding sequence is TGTGCCACCAGCAGAGATCTGAGGGAGTATAGCAATCAGCCCCAGCATTTT. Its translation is CATSRDLREYSNQPQHF.

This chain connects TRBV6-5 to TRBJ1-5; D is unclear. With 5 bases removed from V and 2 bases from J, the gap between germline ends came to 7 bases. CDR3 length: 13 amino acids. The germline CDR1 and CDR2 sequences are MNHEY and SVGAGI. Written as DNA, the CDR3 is TGTGCCAGCAGTATCTCGGGCAATCAGCCCCAGCATTTT. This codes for CASSISGNQPQHF.

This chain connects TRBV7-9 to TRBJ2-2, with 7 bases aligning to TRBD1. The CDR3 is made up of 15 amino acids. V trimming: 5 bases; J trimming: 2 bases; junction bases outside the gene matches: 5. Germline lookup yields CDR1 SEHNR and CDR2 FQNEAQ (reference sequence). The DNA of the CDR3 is TGTGCCAGCAGCACAGGGGACCCTAACACCGGGGAGCTGTTTTTT. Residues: CASSTGDPNTGELFF.

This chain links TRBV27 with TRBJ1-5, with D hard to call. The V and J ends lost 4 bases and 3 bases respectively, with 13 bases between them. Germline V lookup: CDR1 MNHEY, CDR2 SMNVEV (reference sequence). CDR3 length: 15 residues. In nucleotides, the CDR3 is TGTGCCAGCAGTTCTGGAGGCGGCCTCAATCAGCCCCAGCATTTT. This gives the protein CASSSGGGLNQPQHF.

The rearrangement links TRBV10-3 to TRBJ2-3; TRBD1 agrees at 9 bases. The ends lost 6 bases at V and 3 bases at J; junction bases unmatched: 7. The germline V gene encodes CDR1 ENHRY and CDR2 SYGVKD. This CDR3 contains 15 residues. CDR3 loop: CAISRTGDETDTQYF. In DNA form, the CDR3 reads TGTGCCATCAGCAGGACAGGGGATGAGACAGATACGCAGTATTTT.

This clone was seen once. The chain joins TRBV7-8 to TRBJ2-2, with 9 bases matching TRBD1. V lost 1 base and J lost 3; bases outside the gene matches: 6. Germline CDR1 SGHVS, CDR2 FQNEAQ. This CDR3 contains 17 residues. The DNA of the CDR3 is TGTGCCAGCAGCTTAGTGGACAGGGGAGGGGACACCGGGGAGCTGTTTTTT. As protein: CASSLVDRGGDTGELFF.

CDR3 coding DNA: TGTGCCAGCAGCTTATCACTCTCTTGGGACATACTCCAAGAGACCCAGTACTTC. Translation: CASSLSLSWDILQETQYF. The chain joins TRBV11-2 to TRBJ2-5, with D maybe TRBD1 (6 bases). The germline V gene encodes CDR1 SGHAT and CDR2 FQNNGV. The V end was cut by 2 bases, the J end by 1 base, with 20 bases between. This CDR3 is 18 amino acids long.

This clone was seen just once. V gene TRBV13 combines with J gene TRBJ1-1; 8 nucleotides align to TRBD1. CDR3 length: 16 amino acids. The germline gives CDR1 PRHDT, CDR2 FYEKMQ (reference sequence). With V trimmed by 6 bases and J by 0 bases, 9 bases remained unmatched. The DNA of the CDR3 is TGTGCCAGCAGGACGACAGGGGTAGGGGTGAACACTGAAGCTTTCTTT. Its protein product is CASRTTGVGVNTEAFF.

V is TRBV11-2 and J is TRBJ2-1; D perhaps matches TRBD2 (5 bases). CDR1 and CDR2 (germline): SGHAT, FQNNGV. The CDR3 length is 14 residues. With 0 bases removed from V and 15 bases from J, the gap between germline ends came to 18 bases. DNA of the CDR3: TGTGCCAGCAGCTTAGATAACGAAAGCAGTCGGGGGTTCTTC. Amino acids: CASSLDNESSRGFF.

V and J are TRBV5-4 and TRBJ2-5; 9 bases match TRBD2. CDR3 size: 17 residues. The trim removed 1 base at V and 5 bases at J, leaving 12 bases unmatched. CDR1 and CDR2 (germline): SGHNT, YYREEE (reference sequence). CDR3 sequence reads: CASSLQGSGGSGETQYF. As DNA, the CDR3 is TGTGCCAGCAGCTTGCAGGGTAGCGGGGGATCGGGGGAGACCCAGTACTTC. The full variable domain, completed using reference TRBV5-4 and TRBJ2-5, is ETGVTQSPTHLIKTRGQQVTLRCSSQSGHNTVSWYQQALGQGPQFIFQYYREEENGRGNFPPRFSGLQFPNYSSELNVNALELDDSALYLCASSLQGSGGSGETQYFGPGTRLLVL.

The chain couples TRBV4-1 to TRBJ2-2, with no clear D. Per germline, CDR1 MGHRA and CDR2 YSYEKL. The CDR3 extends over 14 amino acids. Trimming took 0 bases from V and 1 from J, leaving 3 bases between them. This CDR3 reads CASSQDQNTGELFF. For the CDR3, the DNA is TGCGCCAGCAGCCAAGACCAGAACACCGGGGAGCTGTTTTTT.

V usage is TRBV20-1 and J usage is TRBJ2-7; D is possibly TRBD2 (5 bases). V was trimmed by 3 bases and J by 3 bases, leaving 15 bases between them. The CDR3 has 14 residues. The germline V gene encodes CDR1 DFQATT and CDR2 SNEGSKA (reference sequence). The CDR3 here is CSASSGSGVYEQYF. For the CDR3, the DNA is TGCAGTGCTAGTTCGGGGAGTGGGGTCTACGAGCAGTACTTC.

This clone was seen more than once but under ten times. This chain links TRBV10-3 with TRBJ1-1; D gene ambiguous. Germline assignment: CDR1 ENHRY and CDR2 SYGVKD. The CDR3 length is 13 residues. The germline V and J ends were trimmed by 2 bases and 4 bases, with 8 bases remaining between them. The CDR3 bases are TGTGCCATCAGTGAGCGGGGTGCCACTGAAGCTTTCTTT. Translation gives CAISERGATEAFF.

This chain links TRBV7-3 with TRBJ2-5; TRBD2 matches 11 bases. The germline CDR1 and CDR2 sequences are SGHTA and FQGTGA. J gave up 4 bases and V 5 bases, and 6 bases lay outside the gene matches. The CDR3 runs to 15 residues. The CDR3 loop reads CASSPLAGGPETQYF. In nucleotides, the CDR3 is TGTGCCAGCAGCCCCTTAGCGGGGGGGCCAGAGACCCAGTACTTC. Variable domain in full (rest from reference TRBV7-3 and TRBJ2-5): GAGVSQTPSNKVTEKGKYVELRCDPISGHTALYWYRQSLGQGPEFLIYFQGTGAADDSGLPNDRFFAVRPEGSVSTLKIQRTERGDSAVYLCASSPLAGGPETQYFGPGTRLLVL.

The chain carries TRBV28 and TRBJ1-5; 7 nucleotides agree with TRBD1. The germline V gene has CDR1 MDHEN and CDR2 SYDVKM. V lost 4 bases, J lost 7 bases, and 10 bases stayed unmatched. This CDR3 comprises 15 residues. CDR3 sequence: CASSWGPTGRQPQHF. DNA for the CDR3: TGTGCCAGCAGTTGGGGGCCGACAGGGCGGCAGCCCCAGCATTTT.

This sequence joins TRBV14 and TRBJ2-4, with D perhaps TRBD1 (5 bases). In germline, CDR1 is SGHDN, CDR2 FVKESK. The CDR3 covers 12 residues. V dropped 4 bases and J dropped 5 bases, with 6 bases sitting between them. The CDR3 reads CASSPTENIQYF. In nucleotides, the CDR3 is TGTGCCAGCAGCCCGACAGAAAACATTCAGTACTTC.

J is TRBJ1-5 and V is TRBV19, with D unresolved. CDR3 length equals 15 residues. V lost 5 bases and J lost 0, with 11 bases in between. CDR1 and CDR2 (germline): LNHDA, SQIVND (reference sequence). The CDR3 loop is CASSAGPHSNQPQHF. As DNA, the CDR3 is TGTGCCAGTAGTGCGGGCCCCCATAGCAATCAGCCCCAGCATTTT.

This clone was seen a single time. The CDR3 DNA is TGTGCCAGCAGCCCATCATCGGGACAGGCATCAGGGGCCAACGTCCTGACTTTC. As protein: CASSPSSGQASGANVLTF. The chain is built from TRBV7-3 and TRBJ2-6, with TRBD1 identical over 8 bases. Germline trimming cut 5 bases from V and 4 bases from J; bases unmatched to any gene: 13. The CDR3 is 18 amino acids. Germline V CDR1 and CDR2: SGHTA, FQGTGA.

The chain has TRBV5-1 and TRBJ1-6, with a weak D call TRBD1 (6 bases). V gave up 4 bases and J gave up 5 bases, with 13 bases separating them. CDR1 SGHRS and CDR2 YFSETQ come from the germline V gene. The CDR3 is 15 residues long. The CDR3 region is CASSLQGTNNSPLHF. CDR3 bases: TGCGCCAGCAGCCTACAGGGTACCAATAATTCACCCCTCCACTTT.

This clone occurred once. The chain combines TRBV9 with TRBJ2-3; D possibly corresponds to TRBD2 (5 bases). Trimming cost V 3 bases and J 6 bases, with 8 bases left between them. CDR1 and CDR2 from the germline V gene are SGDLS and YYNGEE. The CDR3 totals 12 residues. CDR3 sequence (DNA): TGTGCCAGCAGCGATCCGGGGGATACGCAGTATTTT. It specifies CASSDPGDTQYF.

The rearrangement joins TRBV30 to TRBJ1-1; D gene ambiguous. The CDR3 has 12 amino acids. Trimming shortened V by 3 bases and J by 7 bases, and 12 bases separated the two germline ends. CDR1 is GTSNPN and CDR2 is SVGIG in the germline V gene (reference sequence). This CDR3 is CAWRTEAVEAFF. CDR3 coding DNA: TGTGCCTGGAGGACTGAGGCCGTTGAAGCTTTCTTT. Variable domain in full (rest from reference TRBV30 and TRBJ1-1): SQTIHQWPATLVQPVGSPLSLECTVEGTSNPNLYWYRQAAGRGLQLLFYSVGIGQISSEVPQNLSASRPQDRQFILSSKKLLLSDSGFYLCAWRTEAVEAFFGQGTRLTVV.